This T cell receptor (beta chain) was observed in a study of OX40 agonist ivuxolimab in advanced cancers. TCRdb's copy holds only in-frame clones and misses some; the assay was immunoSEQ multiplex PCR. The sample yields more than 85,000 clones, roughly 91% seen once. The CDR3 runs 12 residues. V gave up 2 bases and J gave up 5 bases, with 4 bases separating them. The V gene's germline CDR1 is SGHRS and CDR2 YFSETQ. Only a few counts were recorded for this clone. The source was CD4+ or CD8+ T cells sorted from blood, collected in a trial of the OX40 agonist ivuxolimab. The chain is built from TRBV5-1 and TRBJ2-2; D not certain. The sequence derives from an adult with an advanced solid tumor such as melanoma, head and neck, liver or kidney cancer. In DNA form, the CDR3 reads TGCGCCAGCAGCTTTGATACCGGGGAGCTGTTTTTT. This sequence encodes CASSFDTGELFF. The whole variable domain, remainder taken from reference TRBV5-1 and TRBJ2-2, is KAGVTQTPRYLIKTRGQQVTLSCSPISGHRSVSWYQQTPGQGLQFLFEYFSETQRNKGNFPGRFSGRQFSNSRSEMNVSTLELGDSALYLCASSFDTGELFFGEGSRLTVL.